This TCR beta chain was retrieved from a study of response to subunit inactivated influenza vaccine (dated by TCRdb to the late 2010s). Looking at the study overall: Deep quantitative T cell receptor repertoire profiling was used in the study to track responses to a trivalent subunit inactivated influenza vaccine. General findings and caveats noted by the study authors: According to the authors, only a limited number of new T cells may be recruited by each seasonal influenza vaccination.

The receptor library was made with RT-PCR. TCRdb shows the sequencer as Illumina HiSeq 2500. TCRdb reworked the public reads: Q25 trimming with fastp, MiXCR clone assembly, productive beta chains retained. Under each unique CDR3 protein, matching rows form one entry showing the most common genes and DNA. Counted in this sample were 300,000 to 350,000 distinct CDR3 sequences; roughly 22% of them appeared once. Of the sample, about 9.4% falls within the top ten clones. This clonotype was counted a few times. Its binding antigen is unknown. No base qualities exist here, and no much larger clone lies one base off it. Counted from cysteine to phenylalanine, this CDR3 has 13 amino acids. The CDR3 DNA has 39 bases and is translated from base 1. V is shortened by 7 bases, J by 5 bases, and the region joining them spans 12 bases. The germline V gene encodes CDR1 SGHVS and CDR2 FQNEAQ.

This receptor was identified in a man aged 50 to 69 who received an inactivated influenza vaccine. Donor details come from another sample of the same person, matched by shared clones. The sequence joins TRBV7-8 to TRBJ1-5; D gene: possibly TRBD1, on 5 matching bases. The source was PBMCs from blood, collected 21 months after vaccination. The CDR3 has the sequence CASMPGGDQPQHF. The bases read TGTGCCAGCATGCCCGGGGGAGATCAGCCCCAGCATTTT.